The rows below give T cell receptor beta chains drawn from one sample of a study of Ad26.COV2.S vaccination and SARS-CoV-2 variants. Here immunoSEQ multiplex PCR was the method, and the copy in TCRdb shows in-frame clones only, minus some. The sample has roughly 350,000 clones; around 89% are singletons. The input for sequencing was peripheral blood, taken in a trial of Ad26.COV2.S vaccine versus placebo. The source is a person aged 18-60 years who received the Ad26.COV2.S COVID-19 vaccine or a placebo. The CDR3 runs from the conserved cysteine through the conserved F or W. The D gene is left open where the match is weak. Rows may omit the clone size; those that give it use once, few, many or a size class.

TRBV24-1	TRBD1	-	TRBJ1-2	CATSDPGQGTLGYTF	TGTGCCACCAGTGACCCAGGACAGGGCACGCTGGGCTACACCTTC
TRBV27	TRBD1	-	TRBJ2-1	CASSLKGAHNEQFF	TGTGCCAGCAGTTTAAAGGGGGCCCACAATGAGCAGTTCTTC
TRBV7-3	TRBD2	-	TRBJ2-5	CASSLTGGPGEETQYF	TGTGCCAGCAGCTTAACGGGAGGGCCGGGGGAAGAGACCCAGTACTTC
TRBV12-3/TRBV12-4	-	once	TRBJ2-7	CASSSGYEQYF	TGTGCCAGCAGCTCAGGGTACGAGCAGTACTTC
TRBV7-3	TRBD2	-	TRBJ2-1	CASSSMPGTSGDFSYNEQFF	TGTGCCAGCAGCTCCATGCCCGGGACTAGCGGGGACTTCTCCTACAATGAGCAGTTCTTC
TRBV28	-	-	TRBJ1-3	CASRPSDGNSGNTIYF	TGTGCCAGCAGACCATCAGACGGGAACTCTGGAAACACCATATATTTT
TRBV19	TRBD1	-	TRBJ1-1	CASSTSGGFRTEAFF	TGTGCCAGTAGTACTTCAGGGGGTTTTCGCACTGAAGCTTTCTTT
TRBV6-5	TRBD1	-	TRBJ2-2	CASLLFQGAGGELFF	TGTGCCAGCCTATTATTCCAGGGGGCGGGCGGGGAGCTGTTTTTT
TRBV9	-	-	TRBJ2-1	CASSVADGGYNEQFF	TGTGCCAGCAGCGTAGCTGATGGAGGTTACAATGAGCAGTTCTTC
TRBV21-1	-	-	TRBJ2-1	CASSKLGGRSYNEQFF	TGTGCCAGCAGCAAACTGGGCGGCCGCTCCTACAATGAGCAGTTCTTC
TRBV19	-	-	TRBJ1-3	CASSKATSGNTIYF	TGTGCCAGTAGTAAGGCTACCTCTGGAAACACCATATATTTT
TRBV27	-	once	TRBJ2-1	CASRRPGFWEQFF	TGTGCCAGCAGGAGACCGGGTTTTTGGGAGCAGTTCTTC
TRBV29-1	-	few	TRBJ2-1	CSSSGGGNEQFF	TGCAGTTCATCGGGGGGCGGCAATGAGCAGTTCTTC
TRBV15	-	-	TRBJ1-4	CATSGREVGEKLFF	TGTGCCACCAGCGGCAGGGAGGTAGGGGAAAAACTGTTTTTT
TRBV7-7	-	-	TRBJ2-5	CASSFYGTQETQYF	TGTGCTAGCAGCTTCTACGGCACCCAAGAGACCCAGTACTTC
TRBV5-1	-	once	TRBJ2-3	CASSLQNTDTQYF	TGCGCCAGCAGCCTGCAAAACACAGATACGCAGTATTTT
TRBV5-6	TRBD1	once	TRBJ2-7	CASSPRTGGSYEQYF	TGTGCCAGCAGCCCCCGGACAGGTGGTTCCTACGAGCAGTACTTC
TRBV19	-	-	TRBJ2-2	CASSIQGSNTGELFF	TGTGCCAGTAGTATTCAGGGCTCGAACACCGGGGAGCTGTTTTTT
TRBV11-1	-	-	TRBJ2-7	CASRNDRQAYEQYF	TGTGCCAGCAGAAACGACAGGCAAGCCTACGAGCAGTACTTC
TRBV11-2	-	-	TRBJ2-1	CASSLDIGGYRVLHNEQFF	TGTGCCAGCAGCTTAGATATAGGGGGATACAGGGTTTTACACAATGAGCAGTTCTTC
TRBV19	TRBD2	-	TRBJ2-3	CASSTLAGGYVDTQYF	TGTGCCAGTAGTACCCTAGCGGGGGGTTATGTGGATACGCAGTATTTT
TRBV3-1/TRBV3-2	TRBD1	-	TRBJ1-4	CASSPPRTGGGEKLFF	TGTGCCAGCAGCCCCCCCCGGACAGGCGGGGGGGAAAAACTGTTTTTT
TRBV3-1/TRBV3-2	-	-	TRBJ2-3	CASSQDLSNPQYF	TGTGCCAGCAGCCAAGATCTGAGTAACCCGCAGTATTTT
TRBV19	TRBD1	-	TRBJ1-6	CASSDRQGSNSPLHF	TGTGCCAGTAGTGACCGACAGGGCAGTAATTCACCCCTCCACTTT
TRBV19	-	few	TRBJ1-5	CASSMLGDREPQHF	TGTGCCAGTAGTATGCTGGGAGATCGGGAGCCCCAGCATTTT
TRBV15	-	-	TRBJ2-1	CATRPAEISYNEQFF	TGTGCCACCAGACCAGCGGAGATCTCCTACAATGAGCAGTTCTTC
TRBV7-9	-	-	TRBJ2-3	CASSLDPAFPSTDTQYF	TGTGCCAGCAGCTTAGATCCAGCCTTCCCATCCACAGATACGCAGTATTTT
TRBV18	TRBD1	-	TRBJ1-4	CASSQLQGIGEKLFF	TGTGCCAGCTCACAATTACAGGGGATTGGAGAAAAACTGTTTTTT
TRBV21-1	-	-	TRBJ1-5	CASSCGGERFRSQPQHF	TGTGCCAGCAGTTGTGGCGGGGAAAGGTTTAGGTCTCAGCCCCAGCATTTT
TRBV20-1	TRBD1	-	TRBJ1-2	CSASPGQGYYGYTF	TGCAGTGCTAGTCCGGGACAGGGGTACTATGGCTACACCTTC
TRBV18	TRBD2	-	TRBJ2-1	CASSSRLAGGPRNEQFF	TGTGCCAGCTCCTCAAGGTTGGCGGGAGGCCCGAGAAATGAGCAGTTCTTC
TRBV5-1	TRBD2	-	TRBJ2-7	CASSTGTSGNFEQYF	TGCGCCAGCAGCACCGGGACTAGCGGTAATTTCGAGCAGTACTTC
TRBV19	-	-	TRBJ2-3	CASKLAYAADTQYF	TGTGCCAGCAAACTAGCCTATGCAGCAGATACGCAGTATTTT
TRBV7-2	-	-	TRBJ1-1	CASRPGFLSEAFF	TGTGCCAGCAGACCAGGTTTTCTGTCTGAAGCTTTCTTT
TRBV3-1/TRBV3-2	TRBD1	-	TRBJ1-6	CASSQTTGASNSPLHF	TGTGCCAGCAGCCAAACCACAGGGGCCTCAAATTCACCCCTCCACTTT
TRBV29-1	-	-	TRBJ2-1	CSVEDRSFVGHEQFF	TGCAGCGTTGAAGATAGAAGCTTTGTTGGGCATGAGCAGTTCTTC
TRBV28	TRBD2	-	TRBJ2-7	CASSLFGTSGRRKQYF	TGTGCCAGCAGTTTATTTGGGACTAGCGGGAGAAGGAAGCAGTACTTC
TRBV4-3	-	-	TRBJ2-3	CASSQDSAGRTDTQYF	TGCGCCAGCAGCCAAGATTCGGCGGGGCGCACAGATACGCAGTATTTT
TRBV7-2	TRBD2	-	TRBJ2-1	CASSTTSGGYNEQFF	TGTGCCAGCAGCACTACTAGCGGGGGTTACAATGAGCAGTTCTTC
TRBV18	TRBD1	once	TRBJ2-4	CASSPGDRAAAKNIQYF	TGTGCCAGCTCACCGGGAGACAGGGCGGCGGCCAAAAACATTCAGTACTTC
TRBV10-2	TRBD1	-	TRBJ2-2	CASSVETGDRDTGELFF	TGCGCCAGCAGTGTAGAGACAGGGGATAGGGACACCGGGGAGCTGTTTTTT
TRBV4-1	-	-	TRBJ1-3	CASSQVNQGDTIYF	TGCGCCAGCAGCCAAGTTAACCAAGGGGACACCATATATTTT
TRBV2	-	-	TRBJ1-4	CASSEGGYNEKLFF	TGTGCCAGCAGTGAGGGGGGATATAATGAAAAACTGTTTTTT
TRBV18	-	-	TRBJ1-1	CASSPAWGAAEAFF	TGTGCCAGCTCACCAGCCTGGGGGGCCGCTGAAGCTTTCTTT
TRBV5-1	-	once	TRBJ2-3	CASSLRDWADTQYF	TGCGCCAGCAGCTTACGGGATTGGGCAGATACGCAGTATTTT
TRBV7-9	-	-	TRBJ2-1	CASSLADTSNEQFF	TGTGCCAGCAGCTTGGCGGACACCAGTAATGAGCAGTTCTTC
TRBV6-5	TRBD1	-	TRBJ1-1	CASRARGRRAFF	TGTGCCAGCAGAGCCAGGGGGCGCCGGGCTTTCTTT
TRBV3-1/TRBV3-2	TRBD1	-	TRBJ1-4	CASSQLGTGNEKLFF	TGTGCCAGCAGCCAACTTGGGACAGGGAATGAAAAACTGTTTTTT
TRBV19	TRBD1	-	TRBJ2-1	CASSIGGQGYNEQFF	TGTGCCAGTAGTATTGGGGGACAGGGCTACAATGAGCAGTTCTTC
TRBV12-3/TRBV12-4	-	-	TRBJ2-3	CASSWGLADTQYF	TGTGCCAGCAGTTGGGGTTTAGCAGATACGCAGTATTTT
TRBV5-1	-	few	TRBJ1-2	CASSLAGRLYGYTF	TGCGCCAGCAGCTTGGCCGGCAGGCTCTATGGCTACACCTTC
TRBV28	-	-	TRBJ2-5	CASRTVYQETQYF	TGTGCCAGCAGGACGGTGTACCAAGAGACCCAGTACTTC
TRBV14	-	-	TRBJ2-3	CASSQDQMSTTQYF	TGTGCCAGCAGCCAAGATCAGATGAGTACGACGCAGTATTTT
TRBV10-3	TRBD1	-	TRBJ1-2	CAISEEFRGRDYGYTF	TGTGCCATCAGTGAAGAGTTTAGGGGGCGAGACTATGGCTACACCTTC
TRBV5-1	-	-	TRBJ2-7	CASSSSIGESYEQYF	TGCGCCAGCAGCTCCTCTATAGGGGAATCCTACGAGCAGTACTTC